This TCR beta chain was identified in a study of blood T cells in healthy people across ages. Germline V gene sequence: CDR1 DFQATT, CDR2 SNEGSKA (reference sequence). The CDR3 runs 14 residues. Donors each provided ten milliliters of peripheral blood. They isolated at least 7 million PBMCs from each sample. Per sample, no less than 6 micrograms of total RNA were extracted. It was with a sample-barcoded 5' primer and a J-beta primer mix that a second PCR of roughly 6 to 12 cycles was run. Tagging of each cDNA molecule was performed by a template-switch adaptor with 12 random nucleotides. TCRdb passed the 5' RACE reads through MiXCR, listing each CDR3 protein once. Found here are about 1.5 million distinct CDR3 sequences, 40% to 50% of them singletons; the top ten hold 7.9%.

The sequenced sample was blood. The chain uses TRBV20-1 and TRBJ2-4; perhaps D is TRBD1 or TRBD2 (5 bases each). The J call may be incorrect, as the DNA end agrees better with TRBJ2-7. The TCR comes from a woman in her late teens or twenties in good health. CDR3 sequence (DNA): TGCAGTGCTAGGGTGGGAGTCGGGGCTTACGAGCAGTACTTC. It specifies CSARVGVGAYEQYF.